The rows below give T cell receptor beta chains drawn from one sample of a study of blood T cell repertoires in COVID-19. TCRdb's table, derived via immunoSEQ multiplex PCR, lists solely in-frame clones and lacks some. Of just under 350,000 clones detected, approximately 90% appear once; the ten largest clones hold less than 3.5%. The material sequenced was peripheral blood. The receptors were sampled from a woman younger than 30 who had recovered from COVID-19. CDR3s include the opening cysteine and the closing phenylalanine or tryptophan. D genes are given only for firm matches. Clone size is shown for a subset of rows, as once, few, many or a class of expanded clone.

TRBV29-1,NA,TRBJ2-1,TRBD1,TGCAGCGTTGAGGCTAGGGACAGATACTCCTACAATGAGCAGTTCTTC,CSVEARDRYSYNEQFF
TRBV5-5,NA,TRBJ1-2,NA,TGTGCCAGCAGCTCGGAAAGGGGTGGCTATGGCTACACCTTC,CASSSERGGYGYTF
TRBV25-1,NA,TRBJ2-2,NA,TGTGCCAGCAGTGAATTGGACAGCGGCTACACCGGGGAGCTGTTTTTT,CASSELDSGYTGELFF
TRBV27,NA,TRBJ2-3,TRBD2,TGTGCCAGCACCGGAATTTTAGCGGGAGTTCGGGAGGGGTCAGATACGCAGTATTTT,CASTGILAGVREGSDTQYF
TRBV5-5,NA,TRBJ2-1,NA,TGTGCCAGCAGCCCCGGCTCCTACAATGAGCAGTTCTTC,CASSPGSYNEQFF
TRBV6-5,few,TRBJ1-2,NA,TGTGCCAGCAGGCAGATTAACTATGGCTACACCTTC,CASRQINYGYTF
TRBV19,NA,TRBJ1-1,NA,TGTGCCAGTAGTATAGATCCGGGTCACTGGGAGACTGAAGCTTTCTTT,CASSIDPGHWETEAFF
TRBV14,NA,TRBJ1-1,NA,TGTGCCAGCAGTTACGACAGGTACGATGAAGCTTTCTTT,CASSYDRYDEAFF
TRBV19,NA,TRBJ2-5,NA,TGTGCCAGTAGTATTCAGGATGGAGAGACCCAGTACTTC,CASSIQDGETQYF
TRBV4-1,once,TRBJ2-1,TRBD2,TGCGCCAGCAGCCGGAGACTAGCGGGTCGCAATGAGCAGTTCTTC,CASSRRLAGRNEQFF
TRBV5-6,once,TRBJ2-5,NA,TGTGCCAGCAGCTTGGTTGGACATGAGACCCAGTACTTC,CASSLVGHETQYF
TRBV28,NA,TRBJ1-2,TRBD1,TGTGCCAGCAGTTTATCGCGGACAGGTTATGGCTACACCTTC,CASSLSRTGYGYTF
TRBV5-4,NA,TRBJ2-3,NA,TGTGCCAGCAGCCGAGAAAAGGTAGCCTTAGATGGGCAGTATTTT,CASSREKVALDGQYF
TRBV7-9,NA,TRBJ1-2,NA,TGTGCCAGCAGCTTAGACCTGGTGGGGGGGTCCTATGGCTACACCTTC,CASSLDLVGGSYGYTF
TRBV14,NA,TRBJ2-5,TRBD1,TGTGCCAGCAGCAGATACCGGGACAGGGGTTGGGAGACCCAGTACTTC,CASSRYRDRGWETQYF
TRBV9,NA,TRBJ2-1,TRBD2,TGTGCCAGCAGCCCTAGCGGGAGGGCCGGCAATGAGCAGTTCTTC,CASSPSGRAGNEQFF
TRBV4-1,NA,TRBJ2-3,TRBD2,TGCGCCAGCAGCCAACCCGGGAGACTAGCGGGAAACACAGATACGCAGTATTTT,CASSQPGRLAGNTDTQYF
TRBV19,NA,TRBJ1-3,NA,TGTGCCAGTATCCAGGGACAAACCTCTGGAAACACCATATATTTT,CASIQGQTSGNTIYF
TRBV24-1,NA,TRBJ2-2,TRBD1,TGTGCCACCGAACAGGGGACCGGGGAGCTGTTTTTT,CATEQGTGELFF
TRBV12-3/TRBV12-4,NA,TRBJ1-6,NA,TGTGCCAGCAGTTTAGCGGGCTTCTTACCCCTCCACTTT,CASSLAGFLPLHF